This TCR beta chain stems from a study of blood T cell repertoires in COVID-19. Clones were sequenced by immunoSEQ multiplex PCR, and TCRdb holds only the in-frame ones, with some missing. The sample carries fewer than 250,000 clones, around 82% recorded once. Between the trimmed V and J ends, which lost 1 base and 6 bases, there was a span of 15 bases. CDR1 and CDR2 from the germline V gene are MGHRA and YSYEKL. The length of the CDR3 is 15 residues. This receptor was taken from a man aged 50-59 years with active or convalescent COVID-19. The gene calls are TRBV4-1 and TRBJ1-2; D not certain. The sample was peripheral blood. This CDR3 is CASSQGEALRDGYTF. The CDR3 DNA is TGCGCCAGCAGCCAAGGAGAGGCCCTCCGGGATGGCTACACCTTC.